The text below deals with one T cell receptor beta chain. Sequencing was performed with immunoSEQ multiplex PCR; in TCRdb, only in-frame clones are kept and a portion is missing. The data hold tens of thousands of clones, with around 94% observed a single time. The sample is drawn from a study of technical replicates of blood from a handful of donors. This clonotype originated in a human donor in good health. The source material was T cells isolated from PBMCs.

Written as DNA, the CDR3 is TGTGCTAGTGATAGTGACTCGCGGACTTACTCCTACGAGCAGTACTTC. Translation: CASDSDSRTYSYEQYF. The rearrangement links TRBV12-5 to TRBJ2-7; the D gene is possibly TRBD2 (5 bases). The ends were cut back, 7 bases at V and 0 bases at J, with 19 bases in the middle. This CDR3 region has 16 residues. Germline values: CDR1 LGHNT, CDR2 FRNRAP. Based on the CDR3 plus reference TRBV12-5 and TRBJ2-7, the full variable domain is DARVTQTPRHKVTEMGQEVTMRCQPILGHNTVFWYRQTMMQGLELLAYFRNRAPLDDSGMPKDRFSAEMPDATLATLKIQPSEPRDSAVYFCASDSDSRTYSYEQYFGPGTRLTVT.